Listed here is a single T cell receptor (beta chain). The same CDR3 is also encoded by other DNA sequences in this sample. This entry comes from a study of blood T cell repertoires in COVID-19. Profiling relied on immunoSEQ multiplex PCR, and the TCRdb table lists in-frame clones only, not all of them. Of about 220,000 clones listed, about 79% are singletons. CDR1 is KGHSH and CDR2 is LQKENI in the germline V gene. CDR3 length equals 13 residues. The V gene lost 6 bases and the J gene lost 1 base, with 9 bases spanning the gap. The chain employs TRBV18 and TRBJ1-1; no firm D call. The sample consisted of PBMCs or T cells enriched from blood (not recorded which). This clonotype was obtained from a woman aged 60 to 75 who had recovered from COVID-19. The CDR3 sequence: CASSPTGNTEAFF. For the CDR3, the DNA is TGTGCCAGCTCCCCCACGGGGAACACTGAAGCTTTCTTT.